One and the same sample provided the 26 T cell receptor beta chains below, sequenced in a study of CD8+ T cells in alopecia areata. In each case, RNA was isolated and then reverse transcribed into cDNA as the sequencing template. The method was immunoSEQ multiplex PCR; TCRdb's version includes in-frame clones alone and lacks a portion of them. The sample comprises approximately 180,000 clones, 53% of which are singletons, and about 10% rests with the top ten. Indicated treatment: oral pan-JAK inhibitor, 5-10 mg twice daily. The input for sequencing was CD8+ T cells sorted from blood, taken at week 24, from a patient treated with tofacitinib. The source of these receptors is a human donor with alopecia areata.

This sequence joins TRBV15 and TRBJ1-5; 7 bases match TRBD1. The germline gives CDR1 LNHNV, CDR2 YYDKDF (reference sequence). The CDR3 consists of 15 residues. V shed 5 bases and J 3 bases; nucleotides not matched to a gene: 7. CDR3 nucleotides: TGTGCCACCAGCCCTCGGGACAGACCCAATCAGCCCCAGCATTTT. It encodes CATSPRDRPNQPQHF.

The rearrangement links TRBV9 to TRBJ2-1, with 8 positions matching TRBD2. The CDR3 has 16 amino acids. After removal of 4 bases from V and 8 bases from J, the junction contained 14 bases not matched to a gene. Germline values: CDR1 SGDLS, CDR2 YYNGEE. As DNA, the CDR3 is TGTGCCAGCAGCTTAATGCGGGGGGCCTCTACGGATGAGCAGTTCTTC. It codes for CASSLMRGASTDEQFF.

CDR3 region: CASSVEGREQYF. As DNA, the CDR3 is TGTGCCAGCAGCGTAGAGGGACGCGAGCAGTACTTC. The chain combines TRBV9 with TRBJ2-7; D possibly matches TRBD1 or TRBD2 (5 bases each). Germline CDR1 reads SGDLS; CDR2 reads YYNGEE. This CDR3 has 12 amino acids. The V end lost 0 bases, the J end lost 6 bases, and 7 bases lay between the germline ends.

The chain combines TRBV5-6 with TRBJ2-7, with D uncertain. Germline V gene data show CDR1 as SGHDT and CDR2 as YYEEEE. There are 13 residues in the CDR3. With 0 bases removed from V and 7 bases from J, the gap between germline ends came to 11 bases. CDR3 protein: CASSLGTGREQYF. In DNA form, the CDR3 reads TGTGCCAGCAGCTTGGGTACGGGTCGAGAGCAGTACTTC.

The V gene is TRBV2, the J gene TRBJ2-3, with TRBD1 matching over 10 bases. V gave up 5 bases and J gave up 2 bases; unmatched junction bases: 4. The CDR3 consists of 15 residues. Germline CDR1 is SNHLY and CDR2 is FYNNEI. CDR3 sequence: CASSSGQGDTDTQYF. The CDR3 coding sequence is TGTGCCAGCAGTAGTGGACAGGGGGACACAGATACGCAGTATTTT.

This clone came up a few times. This chain connects TRBV19 to TRBJ1-1, with D unresolved. Trimming removed 7 bases from V and 1 base from J, with 16 bases in between. The CDR3 extends over 15 amino acids. CDR1 is LNHDA, CDR2 SQIVND, per germline (reference sequence). The DNA of the CDR3 is TGTGCCAGTAAGATCCGGGAGGAGGGGAACACTGAAGCTTTCTTT. It encodes CASKIREEGNTEAFF.

The V call is TRBV13, the J call TRBJ2-7, with D possibly being TRBD1 (6 bases). Germline loops: CDR1 PRHDT, CDR2 FYEKMQ (reference sequence). Trimming removed 1 base at V and 5 bases at J, with 9 bases between. The CDR3 runs 13 residues. CDR3 DNA: TGTGCCAGCAGCTTAGAGGGGGAAAACGAGCAGTACTTC. The encoded protein is CASSLEGENEQYF.

V usage is TRBV7-6 and J usage is TRBJ2-2; TRBD1 matches at 7 bases. Germline CDR1 and CDR2: SGHVS and FNYEAQ. The CDR3 has 16 amino acids. With V trimmed by 9 bases and J by 0 bases, 10 bases remained unmatched. CDR3: CASGPNRGANTGELFF. The CDR3 DNA sequence: TGTGCCAGTGGTCCCAACAGGGGCGCGAACACCGGGGAGCTGTTTTTT.

The chain couples TRBV6-4 to TRBJ2-3, with D maybe TRBD1 (6 bases). Per the germline V gene, CDR1 is MRHNA and CDR2 is SNTAGT. This CDR3 has 14 amino acids. V was clipped by 6 bases and J by 0 bases, with 10 bases between them. CDR3 residues: CASSRQASTDTQYF. CDR3 nucleotides: TGTGCCAGCAGCAGACAGGCTAGCACAGATACGCAGTATTTT.

The rearrangement uses TRBV7-6 and TRBJ2-1; 8 bases fit TRBD2. V shed 1 base and J 5 bases; nucleotides not matched to a gene: 7. Germline values: CDR1 SGHVS, CDR2 FNYEAQ. CDR3 length: 16 residues. For the CDR3, the DNA is TGTGCCAGCAGCTTAGTGCGAGCGGGGGCGAACAATGAGCAGTTCTTC. Amino acids: CASSLVRAGANNEQFF.

The sample holds a few counts of this clone. V and J are TRBV30 and TRBJ2-7, with D perhaps assigned TRBD1 or TRBD2 (5 bases each). The CDR3 sequence is 15 residues long. Trimming cost V 0 bases and J 3 bases, with 15 bases left between them. Germline loops: CDR1 GTSNPN, CDR2 SVGIG (reference sequence). The DNA of the CDR3 is TGTGCCTGGAGTGTGAGGTTAAGAGGGGTCTACGAGCAGTACTTC. This translates into CAWSVRLRGVYEQYF. Complete variable domain (other parts from reference TRBV30 and TRBJ2-7): SQTIHQWPATLVQPVGSPLSLECTVEGTSNPNLYWYRQAAGRGLQLLFYSVGIGQISSEVPQNLSASRPQDRQFILSSKKLLLSDSGFYLCAWSVRLRGVYEQYFGPGTRLTVT.

This clone appeared a few times. This sample includes further DNA sequences coding for the same CDR3. The chain uses TRBV7-2 and TRBJ2-7; no clear D. Per the germline V gene, CDR1 is SGHTA and CDR2 is FQGNSA. Trimming shortened V by 1 base and J by 0 bases, and 7 bases separated the two germline ends. There are 14 residues in the CDR3. The CDR3 DNA follows: TGTGCCAGCAGCTTAGGGGCAGGCTCCTACGAGCAGTACTTC. It specifies CASSLGAGSYEQYF. The entire variable domain, with the rest obtained from reference TRBV7-2 and TRBJ2-7, is as follows: GAGVSQSPSNKVTEKGKDVELRCDPISGHTALYWYRQSLGQGLEFLIYFQGNSAPDKSGLPSDRFSAERTGGSVSTLTIQRTQQEDSAVYLCASSLGAGSYEQYFGPGTRLTVT.

This chain uses TRBV6-1 with TRBJ1-2; D gene uncertain. The germline V gene encodes CDR1 MNHNS and CDR2 SASEGT. This CDR3 is built from 12 residues. The V end was cut by 6 bases, the J end by 4 bases, with 9 bases between. The DNA of the CDR3 is TGTGCCAGCAGCAGGAAAACCTATGGCTACACCTTC. Its protein is CASSRKTYGYTF.

The J gene is TRBJ2-2, the V gene TRBV5-6, with D maybe TRBD1 (5 bases). Deletions cut 3 bases from V and 2 bases from J, with 17 bases between. Germline V gene lookup returns CDR1 SGHDT and CDR2 YYEEEE. The CDR3 loop spans 17 amino acids. Here the CDR3 DNA reads TGTGCCAGCAGCTCTCCTACAGGCCTCCTAAACACCGGGGAGCTGTTTTTT. Translated, it gives CASSSPTGLLNTGELFF.

Only a few counts were recorded for this clone. This chain uses TRBV6-5 with TRBJ1-5, with 10 nucleotides matching TRBD1. This CDR3 is built from 13 residues. The junction had 7 bases not matched to a gene; V was cut back by 10 bases and J by 7 bases. Germline values: CDR1 MNHEY, CDR2 SVGAGI. For the CDR3, the DNA is TGTGCCACGCGACAGGGGGCAAACCAGCCCCAGCATTTT. This gives the protein CATRQGANQPQHF.

The rearrangement joins TRBV7-2 to TRBJ1-2; tentative D call: TRBD1 (6 bases). CDR3 length: 15 residues. The V end was cut by 5 bases, the J end by 3 bases, with 16 bases between. CDR1 SGHTA and CDR2 FQGNSA come from the germline V gene. The CDR3 sequence: CASSGHREEDYGYTF. DNA for the CDR3: TGTGCCAGCAGCGGCCACAGGGAGGAAGACTATGGCTACACCTTC.

The rearrangement joins TRBV4-3 to TRBJ2-7; TRBD1 matches at 9 bases. V shed 0 bases and J 6 bases; nucleotides not matched to a gene: 3. The CDR3 spans 14 residues. Germline CDR1 LGHNA, CDR2 YSLEER. The DNA of the CDR3 is TGCGCCAGCAGCCAAGAACAGGGGGCTGGCGAGCAGTACTTC. Encoded protein: CASSQEQGAGEQYF.

V and J are TRBV14 and TRBJ2-1, with 7 bases identical to TRBD1. The J segment lost 4 bases and the V segment lost 0 bases, leaving 9 bases of the junction unmatched. The CDR3 sequence is 17 residues long. The V gene's germline CDR1 is SGHDN and CDR2 FVKESK. In nucleotides, the CDR3 is TGTGCCAGCAGCCAAGAATCCCCCTGGACAGGATACAATGAGCAGTTCTTC. Its protein is CASSQESPWTGYNEQFF.

In the case of this clone: The sample holds other DNA sequences that translate to the same CDR3. The rearrangement joins TRBV25-1 to TRBJ2-7, with no clear D. Germline CDR1 MGHDK, CDR2 SYGVNS. This CDR3 has 11 amino acids. The ends were cut back, 6 bases at V and 3 bases at J, with 6 bases in the middle. The CDR3 DNA sequence: TGTGCCAGCAGGGTAGGCTACGAGCAGTACTTC. Protein product: CASRVGYEQYF.

A few counts support this clone. The rearrangement joins TRBV5-1 to TRBJ2-7; D is uncertain. The CDR3 is 13 amino acids. V gave up 0 bases and J gave up 5 bases, with 9 bases separating them. Germline lookup yields CDR1 SGHRS and CDR2 YFSETQ. The CDR3 is CASSLEGINEQYF. CDR3 DNA sequence: TGCGCCAGCAGCTTGGAAGGGATCAACGAGCAGTACTTC.

V gene TRBV6-5 combines with J gene TRBJ2-7; no clear D gene. Germline lookup yields CDR1 MNHEY and CDR2 SVGAGI. V was shortened by 3 bases and J by 1 base, with 10 bases between the two germline ends. The CDR3 contains 14 residues. The CDR3 DNA follows: TGTGCCAGCAGTTATCGCCCGCCTTCCTACGAGCAGTACTTC. Its protein product is CASSYRPPSYEQYF.

With regard to this clone: A far bigger clonotype differs at one base, so this is likely a read error. Other DNA sequences of this sample code for an identical CDR3. The chain combines TRBV13 with TRBJ1-1; D gene ambiguous. The CDR3 length is 14 residues. Germline loops: CDR1 PRHDT, CDR2 FYEKMQ (reference sequence). Trimming stripped 0 bases from V and 0 bases from J, with 5 bases between. CDR3: CASSLGQMNTEAFF. In DNA form, the CDR3 reads TGTGCCAGCAGCTTAGGACAGATGAACACTGAAGCTTTCTTT. Looking up the rest from reference TRBV13 and TRBJ1-1 gives the full variable domain: AAGVIQSPRHLIKEKRETATLKCYPIPRHDTVYWYQQGPGQDPQFLISFYEKMQSDKGSIPDRFSAQQFSDYHSELNMSSLELGDSALYFCASSLGQMNTEAFFGQGTRLTVV.

The chain couples TRBV27 to TRBJ2-3; perhaps TRBD1 as D (5 bases). Germline V lookup: CDR1 MNHEY, CDR2 SMNVEV (reference sequence). V was trimmed by 4 bases and J by 2 bases, leaving 16 bases between them. The CDR3 is 16 residues long. CDR3 sequence: CASSSGSSPLTDTQYF. DNA of the CDR3: TGTGCCAGCAGTTCAGGGTCAAGCCCCCTCACAGATACGCAGTATTTT.

Remarks on this clone: The germline gene is not matched at one end of the junction; a read error may be the cause. The chain uses TRBV25-1 and TRBJ1-1; D call uncertain. Germline CDR1 reads MGHDK; CDR2 reads SYGVNS. This CDR3 contains 14 residues. CDR3 in DNA: TGTGCCAGCAGTTCGCGATCGGGAATGCTCGAGCCGCGCTTT. Its protein is CASSSRSGMLEPRF.

This rearrangement joins TRBV29-1 to TRBJ1-1; D might be TRBD1 (6 bases). Germline V gene data show CDR1 as SQVTM and CDR2 as ANQGSEA. The length of the CDR3 is 14 residues. V dropped 7 bases and J dropped 4 bases, with 19 bases sitting between them. The DNA of the CDR3 is TGCAGCGGTCTTGAGGGGGGACGAGGCACTGAAGCTTTCTTT. Its protein is CSGLEGGRGTEAFF.

The sample holds one count of this clone. This rearrangement joins TRBV27 to TRBJ2-5; TRBD1 matches 8 bases. Germline loops: CDR1 MNHEY, CDR2 SMNVEV (reference sequence). This CDR3 spans 14 amino acids. The V and J ends lost 4 bases and 5 bases, in that order; junction bases with no gene match: 6. The CDR3: CASSSDRVGETQYF. The DNA of the CDR3 is TGTGCCAGCAGTTCGGACAGGGTGGGGGAGACCCAGTACTTC.